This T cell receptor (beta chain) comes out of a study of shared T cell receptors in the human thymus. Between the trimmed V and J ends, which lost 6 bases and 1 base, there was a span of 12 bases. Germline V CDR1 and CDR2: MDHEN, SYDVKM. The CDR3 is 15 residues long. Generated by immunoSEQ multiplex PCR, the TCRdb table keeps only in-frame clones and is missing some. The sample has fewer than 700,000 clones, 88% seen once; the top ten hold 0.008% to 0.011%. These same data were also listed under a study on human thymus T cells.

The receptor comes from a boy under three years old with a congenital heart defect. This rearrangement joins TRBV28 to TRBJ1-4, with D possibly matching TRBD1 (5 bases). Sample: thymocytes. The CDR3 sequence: CASSIRGGTNEKLFF. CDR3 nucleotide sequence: TGTGCCAGCAGCATCCGGGGGGGAACTAATGAAAAACTGTTTTTT.